This T cell receptor (beta chain) was sequenced in a study of T cell repertoires in cytomegalovirus infection. General study results and limits: The cumulative frequency of public TCR beta families identified carriers of CMV plus the relevant HLA. Clonotypes of TCR beta that were HLA-C-restricted and CMV-specific dominated the ex vivo response.

Notes on this clonotype: Its antigen is not identified.

V was pared by 7 bases and J by 4 bases, with 11 bases between. The germline V gene has CDR1 MNHNY and CDR2 SVGAGI (reference sequence). CDR3 length equals 13 residues. TCRdb used MiXCR to reprocess the reads, holding one entry per CDR3 protein. The data show about 260,000 distinct CDR3 sequences, roughly an eighth seen once. J is TRBJ1-3 and V is TRBV6-6; no reliable D call. Sequenced input: PBMCs. This clonotype was sampled from a human donor in good health (CMV status not recorded). Some clones in this sample may be carry-over from other donors' samples. The DNA for the CDR3 is TGTGCCAGCATGAGCAGTAACGGAAACACCATATATTTT. The encoded protein is CASMSSNGNTIYF.